One sample yielded the 2 T cell receptor beta chains listed below, sequenced in a study of OX40 agonist ivuxolimab in advanced cancers. TCRdb keeps only in-frame clones here, not all; method: immunoSEQ multiplex PCR. Of 9,500 to 15,000 clones in the sample, around 83% are singletons; the top ten hold approximately 19%. This sample comprised CD4+ or CD8+ T cells sorted from blood, obtained in a trial of the OX40 agonist ivuxolimab. The origin of the receptors is an adult with an advanced solid tumor such as melanoma, head and neck, liver or kidney cancer.

The chain has TRBV5-4 and TRBJ1-1; no definite D call. The CDR3 has 12 residues. CDR1 SGHNT and CDR2 YYREEE come from the germline V gene (reference sequence). The V gene lost 4 bases and the J gene lost 4 bases, with 8 bases spanning the gap. CDR3 amino acids: CASSQDGTEAFF. The DNA for the CDR3 is TGTGCCAGCAGCCAAGATGGCACTGAAGCTTTCTTT.

This chain connects TRBV5-4 to TRBJ1-3; D uncertain. Germline CDR1 reads SGHNT; CDR2 reads YYREEE (reference sequence). This CDR3 contains 16 residues. Trimming took 1 base from V and 0 from J, leaving 11 bases between them. The CDR3 here is CASSLIAQRSGNTIYF. CDR3 nucleotide sequence: TGTGCCAGCAGCTTGATAGCACAGCGCTCTGGAAACACCATATATTTT.